This TCR beta chain is drawn from a study of blood T cell repertoires in COVID-19. TCRdb's table, derived via immunoSEQ multiplex PCR, lists solely in-frame clones and lacks some. This sample has approximately 100,000 clones; less than 90% occur once, and the top ten carry around 6.2%. Germline V CDR1 and CDR2: SGHNT, YYREEE (reference sequence). Trimming took 5 bases from V and 0 from J, leaving 15 bases between them. The CDR3 has 16 amino acids. The chain links TRBV5-4 to TRBJ2-1; TRBD2 is a possible D gene (5 bases). This sequence originates from a human donor in a cohort sampled during active COVID-19. The specimen sequenced was peripheral blood. In nucleotides, the CDR3 is TGTGCCAGCAGTTCCTCAAGCGGCAGCTCCTACAATGAGCAGTTCTTC. It specifies CASSSSSGSSYNEQFF.